What follows are 7 T cell receptor beta chains derived from one specimen sequenced in a study of identical twins. TCRdb re-analysed the 5' RACE reads in MiXCR, keeping a single row per CDR3 protein. The sample includes about 240,000 distinct CDR3 sequences, about 10% of them seen just once. Sequences were obtained from memory T cells sorted from blood. The receptors come from a middle-aged man in good health.

This clonotype has at least ten counts. The chain combines TRBV7-9 with TRBJ2-1, with a tentative D call TRBD1 (6 bases). The germline CDR1 and CDR2 sequences are SEHNR and FQNEAQ (reference sequence). CDR3 length equals 16 residues. Trimming shortened V by 5 bases and J by 4 bases, and 18 bases separated the two germline ends. CDR3 nucleotide sequence: TGTGCCAGCAGCCGATTAGGGGGACAATATTACAATGAGCAGTTCTTC. Translating it yields CASSRLGGQYYNEQFF.

This clonotype has more than one count but fewer than ten. The chain is built from TRBV5-5 and TRBJ2-3; 9 nucleotides agree with TRBD1. J lost 0 bases, V lost 4 bases, and 3 bases had no gene match. The CDR3 runs 15 residues. Looked up from germline, CDR1 is SGHKS and CDR2 is YYEKEE (reference sequence). The CDR3 coding sequence is TGTGCCAGCAGCCGGGACAGGGCTAGCACAGATACGCAGTATTTT. Translated: CASSRDRASTDTQYF.

This clonotype was detected many times. The chain couples TRBV20-1 to TRBJ2-7; D gene ambiguous. The CDR3 consists of 15 residues. Germline CDR1 and CDR2: DFQATT and SNEGSKA (reference sequence). V was clipped by 0 bases and J by 6 bases, with 18 bases between them. The CDR3 loop is CSARDPSRPSGEQYF. The CDR3 DNA reads as TGCAGTGCTAGAGATCCATCTCGGCCGTCGGGCGAGCAGTACTTC.

The gene calls are TRBV10-3 and TRBJ2-2; D may be TRBD1 or TRBD2 (6 bases each). Germline-derived CDR1 and CDR2 are ENHRY and SYGVKD. Trimming shortened V by 6 bases and J by 4 bases, and 15 bases separated the two germline ends. The CDR3 runs 15 residues. The chain's CDR3 is CAIRQGSEGTGELFF. Here the CDR3 DNA reads TGTGCCATCAGACAGGGCTCGGAGGGCACCGGGGAGCTGTTTTTT.

The chain carries TRBV28 and TRBJ2-4; D is uncertain. This CDR3 has 13 residues. The ends were cut back, 2 bases at V and 8 bases at J, with 10 bases in the middle. Germline values: CDR1 MDHEN, CDR2 SYDVKM. CDR3 residues: CASSLGSLYIQYF. The CDR3 DNA reads TGTGCCAGCAGTTTAGGGTCTCTTTACATTCAGTACTTC.

The V call is TRBV6-2 or TRBV6-3, the J call TRBJ2-3; 7 positions match TRBD1. The CDR3 spans 14 residues. The germline gives CDR1 MNHEY, CDR2 SVGEGT. Trimming took 6 bases from V and 2 from J; bases not matched to a gene: 5. The CDR3 is CASRIQGYTDTQYF. As DNA, the CDR3 is TGTGCCAGCAGAATACAGGGGTACACAGATACGCAGTATTTT.

The chain joins TRBV5-4 to TRBJ2-5, with 7 bases matching TRBD2. This CDR3 is 15 amino acids long. Germline lookup yields CDR1 SGHNT and CDR2 YYREEE (reference sequence). V was clipped by 4 bases and J by 2 bases; unmatched bases: 8. In DNA form, the CDR3 reads TGTGCCAGCAGCCGGCCGGGACTAAAACAAGAGACCCAGTACTTC. Residues: CASSRPGLKQETQYF.